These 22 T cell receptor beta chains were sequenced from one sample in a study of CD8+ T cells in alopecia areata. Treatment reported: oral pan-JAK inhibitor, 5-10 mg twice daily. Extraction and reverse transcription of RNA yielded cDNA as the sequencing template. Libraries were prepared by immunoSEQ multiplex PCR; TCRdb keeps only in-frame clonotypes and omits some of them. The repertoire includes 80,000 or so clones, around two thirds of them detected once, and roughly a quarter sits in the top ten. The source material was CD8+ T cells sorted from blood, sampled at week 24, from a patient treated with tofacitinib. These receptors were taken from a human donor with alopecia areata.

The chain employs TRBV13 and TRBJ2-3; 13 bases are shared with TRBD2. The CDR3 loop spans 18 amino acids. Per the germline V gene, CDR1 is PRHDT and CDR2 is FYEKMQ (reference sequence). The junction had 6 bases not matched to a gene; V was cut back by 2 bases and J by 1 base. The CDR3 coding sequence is TGTGCCAGCAGCTTACCCCTTACTAGCGGGGGGGGCACAGATACGCAGTATTTT. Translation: CASSLPLTSGGGTDTQYF.

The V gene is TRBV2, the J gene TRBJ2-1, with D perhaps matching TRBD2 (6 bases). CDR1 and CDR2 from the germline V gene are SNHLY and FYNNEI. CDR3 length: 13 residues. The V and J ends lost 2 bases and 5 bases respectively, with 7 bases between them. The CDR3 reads CASSETSHNEQFF. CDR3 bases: TGTGCCAGCAGTGAAACTAGCCACAATGAGCAGTTCTTC.

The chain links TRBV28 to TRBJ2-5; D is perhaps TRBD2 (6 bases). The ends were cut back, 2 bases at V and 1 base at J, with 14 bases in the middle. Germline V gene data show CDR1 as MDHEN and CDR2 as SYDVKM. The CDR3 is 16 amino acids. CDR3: CASSLGDSGVQETQYF. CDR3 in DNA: TGTGCCAGCAGTTTAGGGGACTCCGGGGTCCAAGAGACCCAGTACTTC.

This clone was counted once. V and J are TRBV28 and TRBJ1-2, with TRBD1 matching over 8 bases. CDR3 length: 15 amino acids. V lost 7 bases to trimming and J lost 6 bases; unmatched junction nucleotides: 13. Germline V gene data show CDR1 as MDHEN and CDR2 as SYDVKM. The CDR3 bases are TGTGCCAGCACCCTCCCATCGGACAGGGCGCATGGCTACACCTTC. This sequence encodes CASTLPSDRAHGYTF.

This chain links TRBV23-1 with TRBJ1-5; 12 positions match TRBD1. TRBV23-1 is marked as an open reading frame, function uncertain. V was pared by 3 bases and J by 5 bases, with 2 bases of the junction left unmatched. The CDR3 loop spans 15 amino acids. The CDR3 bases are TGCGCCAGCAGTCACGGGGACAGGGGGCATCAGCCCCAGCATTTT. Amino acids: CASSHGDRGHQPQHF.

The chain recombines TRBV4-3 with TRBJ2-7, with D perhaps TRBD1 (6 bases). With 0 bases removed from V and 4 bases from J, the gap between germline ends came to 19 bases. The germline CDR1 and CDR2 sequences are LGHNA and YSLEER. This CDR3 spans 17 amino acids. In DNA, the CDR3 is TGCGCCAGCAGCCAAGAACTCGCGGCCGGACAGAGGTACGAGCAGTACTTC. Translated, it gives CASSQELAAGQRYEQYF.

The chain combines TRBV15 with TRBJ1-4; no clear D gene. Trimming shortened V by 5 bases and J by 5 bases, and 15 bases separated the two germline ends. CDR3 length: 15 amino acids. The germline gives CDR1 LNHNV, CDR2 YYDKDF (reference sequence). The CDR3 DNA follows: TGTGCCACCAGCGGTCCCGGGATCAGGAATGAAAAACTGTTTTTT. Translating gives CATSGPGIRNEKLFF.

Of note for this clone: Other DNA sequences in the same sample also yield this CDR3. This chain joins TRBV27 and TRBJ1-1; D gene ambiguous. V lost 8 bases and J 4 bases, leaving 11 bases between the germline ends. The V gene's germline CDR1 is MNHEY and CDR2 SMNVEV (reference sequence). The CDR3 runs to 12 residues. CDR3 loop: CASGGLGTEAFF. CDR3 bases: TGTGCCAGCGGAGGTTTGGGCACTGAAGCTTTCTTT.

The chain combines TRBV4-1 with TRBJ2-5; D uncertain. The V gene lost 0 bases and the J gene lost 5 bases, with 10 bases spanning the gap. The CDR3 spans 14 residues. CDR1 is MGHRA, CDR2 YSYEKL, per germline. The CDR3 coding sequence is TGCGCCAGCAGCCAAGACGGAGCCGGGGAGACCCAGTACTTC. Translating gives CASSQDGAGETQYF.

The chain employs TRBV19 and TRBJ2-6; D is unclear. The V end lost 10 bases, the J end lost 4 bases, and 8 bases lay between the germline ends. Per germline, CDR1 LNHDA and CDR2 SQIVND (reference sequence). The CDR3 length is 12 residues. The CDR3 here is CATLSGANVLTF. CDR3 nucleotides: TGTGCCACCTTGTCCGGGGCCAACGTCCTGACTTTC.

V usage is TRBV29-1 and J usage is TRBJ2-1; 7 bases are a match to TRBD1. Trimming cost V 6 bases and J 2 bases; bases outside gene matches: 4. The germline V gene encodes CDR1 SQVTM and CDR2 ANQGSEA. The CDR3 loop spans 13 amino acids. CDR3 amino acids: CSVRDRTYNEQFF. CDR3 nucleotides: TGCAGCGTCCGGGACAGAACCTACAATGAGCAGTTCTTC.

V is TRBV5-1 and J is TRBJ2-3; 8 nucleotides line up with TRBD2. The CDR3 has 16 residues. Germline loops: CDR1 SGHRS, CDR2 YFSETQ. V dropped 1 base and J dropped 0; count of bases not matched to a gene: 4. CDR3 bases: TGCGCCAGCAGCTTGTCACTAGCGGTGAGCACAGATACGCAGTATTTT. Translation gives CASSLSLAVSTDTQYF. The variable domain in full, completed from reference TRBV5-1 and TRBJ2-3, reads KAGVTQTPRYLIKTRGQQVTLSCSPISGHRSVSWYQQTPGQGLQFLFEYFSETQRNKGNFPGRFSGRQFSNSRSEMNVSTLELGDSALYLCASSLSLAVSTDTQYFGPGTRLTVL.

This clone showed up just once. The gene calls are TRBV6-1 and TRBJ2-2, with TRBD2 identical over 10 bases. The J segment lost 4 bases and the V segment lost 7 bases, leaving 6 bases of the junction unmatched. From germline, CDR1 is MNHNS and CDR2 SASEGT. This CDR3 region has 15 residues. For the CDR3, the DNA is TGTGCCAGCATCGTTATAGCGGGAGGCACCGGGGAGCTGTTTTTT. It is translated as CASIVIAGGTGELFF.

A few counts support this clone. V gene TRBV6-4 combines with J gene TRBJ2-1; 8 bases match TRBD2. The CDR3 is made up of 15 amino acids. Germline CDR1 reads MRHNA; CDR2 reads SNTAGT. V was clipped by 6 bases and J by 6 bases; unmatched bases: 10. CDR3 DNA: TGTGCCAGCAGCAGACGAGCGGGAGCCGGCAATGAGCAGTTCTTC. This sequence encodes CASSRRAGAGNEQFF.

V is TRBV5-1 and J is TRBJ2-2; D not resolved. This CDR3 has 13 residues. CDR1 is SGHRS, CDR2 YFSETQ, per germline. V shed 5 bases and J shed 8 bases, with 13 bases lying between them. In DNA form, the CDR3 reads TGCGCCAGCAGTAATCAGGCATCAGGGGAGCTGTTTTTT. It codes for CASSNQASGELFF.

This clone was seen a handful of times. The CDR3 reads CASSQQETGLSSYEQYF. The CDR3 coding sequence is TGCGCCAGCAGCCAACAAGAGACGGGACTAAGCTCCTACGAGCAGTACTTC. This chain uses TRBV4-1 with TRBJ2-7; 7 bases are shared with TRBD2. Per germline, CDR1 MGHRA and CDR2 YSYEKL. The ends lost 2 bases at V and 0 bases at J; junction bases unmatched: 10. The CDR3 totals 17 residues.

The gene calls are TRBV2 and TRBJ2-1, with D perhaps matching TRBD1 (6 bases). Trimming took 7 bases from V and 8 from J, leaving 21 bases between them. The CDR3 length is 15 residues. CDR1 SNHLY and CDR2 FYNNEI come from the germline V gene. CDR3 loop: CASKVSGTFLYEQFF. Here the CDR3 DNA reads TGTGCCAGCAAGGTGTCGGGGACATTTCTCTATGAGCAGTTCTTC. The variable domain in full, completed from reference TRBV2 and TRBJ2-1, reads EPEVTQTPSHQVTQMGQEVILRCVPISNHLYFYWYRQILGQKVEFLVSFYNNEISEKSEIFDDQFSVERPDGSNFTLKIRSTKLEDSAMYFCASKVSGTFLYEQFFGPGTRLTVL.

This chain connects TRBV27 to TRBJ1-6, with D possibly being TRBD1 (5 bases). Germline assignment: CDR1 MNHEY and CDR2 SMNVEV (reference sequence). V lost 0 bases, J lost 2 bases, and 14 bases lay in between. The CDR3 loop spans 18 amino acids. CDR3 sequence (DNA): TGTGCCAGCAGTTTATCGGTCTATGCGGGGCCCTATAATTCACCCCTCCACTTT. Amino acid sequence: CASSLSVYAGPYNSPLHF.

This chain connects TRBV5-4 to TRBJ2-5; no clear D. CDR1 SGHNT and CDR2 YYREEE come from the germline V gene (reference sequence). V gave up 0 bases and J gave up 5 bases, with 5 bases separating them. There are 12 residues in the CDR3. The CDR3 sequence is CASSLAEETQYF. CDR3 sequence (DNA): TGTGCCAGCAGCTTGGCCGAGGAGACCCAGTACTTC.

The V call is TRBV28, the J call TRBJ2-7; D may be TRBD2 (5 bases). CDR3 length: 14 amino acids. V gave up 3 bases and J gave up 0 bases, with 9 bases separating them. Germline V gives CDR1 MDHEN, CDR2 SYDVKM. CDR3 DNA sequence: TGTGCCAGCAGTTTCGGACGGGGCTCCTACGAGCAGTACTTC. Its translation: CASSFGRGSYEQYF. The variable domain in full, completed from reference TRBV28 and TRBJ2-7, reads DVKVTQSSRYLVKRTGEKVFLECVQDMDHENMFWYRQDPGLGLRLIYFSYDVKMKEKGDIPEGYSVSREKKERFSLILESASTNQTSMYLCASSFGRGSYEQYFGPGTRLTVT.

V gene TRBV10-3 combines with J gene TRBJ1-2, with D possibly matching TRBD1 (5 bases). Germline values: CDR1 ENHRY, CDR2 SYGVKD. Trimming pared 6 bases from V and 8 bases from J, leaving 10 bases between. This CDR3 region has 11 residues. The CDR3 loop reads CAIRDGGGYTF. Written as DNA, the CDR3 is TGTGCCATCAGAGATGGGGGGGGCTACACCTTC.

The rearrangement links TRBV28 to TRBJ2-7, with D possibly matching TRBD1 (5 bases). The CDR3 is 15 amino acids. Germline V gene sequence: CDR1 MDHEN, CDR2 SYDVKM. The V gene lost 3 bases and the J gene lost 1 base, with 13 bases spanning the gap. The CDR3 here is CASSLSRGRSYEQYF. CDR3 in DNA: TGTGCCAGCAGTTTGTCTAGGGGCAGATCCTACGAGCAGTACTTC.